This T cell receptor (beta chain) was recovered during a study of identical twins. Points on this clonotype: Its antigen remains unidentified.

Findings of the study overall: Invariant T cells like MAIT and iNKT could partly confound the zero-insertion analyses.

The germline V and J ends were trimmed by 1 base and 4 bases, with 17 bases remaining between them. Germline CDR1 and CDR2: SGHAT and FQNNGV. The CDR3 totals 18 residues. Each CDR3 protein is one row after TCRdb ran MiXCR on the 5' RACE reads. Of 600,000 to 850,000 distinct CDR3 sequences listed, roughly 20% are singletons. A further study also used this sample, focusing on T cells expressing NK-cell markers. As that study records: The sorts in several experiments were restricted to alpha-beta TCR T cells by an anti-gamma-delta TCR antibody. About 1.0-7.5% of CD8+ T cells in about six donors belonged to dominant NKG2C+ clonotypes.

The sample consisted of PBMCs. The V call is TRBV11-2, the J call TRBJ2-6, with a weak D call TRBD2 (5 bases). This TCR was sampled from a young woman in good health. CDR3 protein: CASSLGSVGGSGANVLTF. CDR3 DNA sequence: TGTGCCAGCAGCTTAGGGTCCGTTGGAGGTTCCGGGGCCAACGTCCTGACTTTC.